Listed below are T cell receptor beta chains from one sample, sequenced in a study of technical replicates of blood from several donors. Repertoires were generated with immunoSEQ multiplex PCR, while TCRdb's copy carries only in-frame clones and drops some. The sample lists about 56,000 clones; about 95% were seen once. The sample consisted of PBMCs. The receptors shown here come from a human donor in good health. Some clones in this sample may be carry-over from other donors' samples. CDR3s include the opening cysteine and the closing phenylalanine or tryptophan. Only some rows state a clone size, as once, few, many or a class for expanded clones.

j_gene: TRBJ2-3; v_gene: TRBV4-1; abundance: -; CDR3aa: CASSQDTQLAGGQGTQYF
j_gene: TRBJ1-1; v_gene: TRBV5-5; abundance: -; CDR3aa: CASSLTGANTEAFF
j_gene: TRBJ2-4; v_gene: TRBV9; abundance: -; CDR3aa: CASSGTGTGRTGAKNIQYF
j_gene: TRBJ1-2; v_gene: TRBV7-2; abundance: -; CDR3aa: CASSVSRWGATF
j_gene: TRBJ1-1; v_gene: TRBV18; abundance: -; CDR3aa: CASSPLPISRTEAFF
j_gene: TRBJ1-2; v_gene: TRBV19; abundance: -; CDR3aa: CASSTPLGGGQGTNYGYTF
j_gene: TRBJ1-2; v_gene: TRBV7-2; abundance: -; CDR3aa: CASSLSGTPYGYTF
j_gene: TRBJ2-3; v_gene: TRBV11-2; abundance: -; CDR3aa: CASSSDRGHTQYF
j_gene: TRBJ2-1; v_gene: TRBV7-3; abundance: -; CDR3aa: CASSLYGAGRPNEQFF
j_gene: TRBJ1-2; v_gene: TRBV4-3; abundance: -; CDR3aa: CASSQAGIMGNGYTF
j_gene: TRBJ2-7; v_gene: TRBV6-1; abundance: -; CDR3aa: CASSPDGGSYEQYF
j_gene: TRBJ2-1; v_gene: TRBV10-3; abundance: -; CDR3aa: CAIRDSYEQFF
j_gene: TRBJ1-1; v_gene: TRBV29-1; abundance: once; CDR3aa: CSARDSMNTEAFF
j_gene: TRBJ1-2; v_gene: TRBV28; abundance: -; CDR3aa: CASSLPHLTGGNGYTF
j_gene: TRBJ1-2; v_gene: TRBV6-1; abundance: -; CDR3aa: CASKRDPGGYTF